Listed here are 19 T cell receptor beta chains from one sample, sequenced in a study of T cells after yellow fever vaccination. One entry per CDR3 protein, called by TCRdb with MiXCR from the 5' RACE reads. The sample lists 350,000 to 550,000 distinct CDR3 sequences; roughly a sixth were seen once. Sequenced here: PBMCs, sampled before the yellow fever booster vaccination. All receptors derive from a man between 18 and 35 years old who received the YFV17D yellow fever vaccine.

The V call is TRBV2, the J call TRBJ1-1; D uncertain. The CDR3 is made up of 15 amino acids. Germline CDR1 reads SNHLY; CDR2 reads FYNNEI. Trimming removed 2 bases from V and 2 bases from J, with 12 bases in between. For the CDR3, the DNA is TGTGCCAGCAGTGAACCGGTCAACATAAACACTGAAGCTTTCTTT. This sequence encodes CASSEPVNINTEAFF.

The chain carries TRBV7-3 and TRBJ2-2; tentative D call: TRBD1 (5 bases). The CDR3 runs 17 residues. V lost 5 bases and J lost 0, with 16 bases in between. The germline V gene has CDR1 SGHTA and CDR2 FQGTGA. CDR3 DNA sequence: TGTGCCAGCAGCCCTCATCAGGGTGGACCGAACACCGGGGAGCTGTTTTTT. Protein: CASSPHQGGPNTGELFF.

This clonotype appeared a few times. V usage is TRBV7-2 and J usage is TRBJ2-5, with a tentative D call TRBD1 (6 bases). Germline V gives CDR1 SGHTA, CDR2 FQGNSA. The ends were cut back, 0 bases at V and 4 bases at J, with 12 bases in the middle. The CDR3 loop spans 15 amino acids. The CDR3 region is CASSLARGVAETQYF. CDR3 in DNA: TGTGCCAGCAGCTTAGCCAGGGGCGTAGCAGAGACCCAGTACTTC.

This clonotype turned up a few times. This sequence joins TRBV4-2 and TRBJ2-1, with TRBD2 identical over 11 bases. The CDR3 is made up of 19 amino acids. Germline V gene data show CDR1 as LGHNA and CDR2 as YNFKEQ. V lost 0 bases, J lost 3 bases, and 10 bases stayed unmatched. CDR3 region: CASSQDVLVAGGSYNEQFF. In DNA form, the CDR3 reads TGTGCCAGCAGCCAAGATGTATTGGTAGCGGGGGGGAGCTACAATGAGCAGTTCTTC.

V usage is TRBV11-2 and J usage is TRBJ2-3; no reliable D call. The CDR3 sequence is 13 residues long. The V end was cut by 6 bases, the J end by 3 bases, with 10 bases between. Germline CDR1 reads SGHAT; CDR2 reads FQNNGV. The CDR3 sequence is CASSSIQTDTQYF. DNA of the CDR3: TGTGCCAGCAGTTCCATCCAAACAGATACGCAGTATTTT. The full variable domain, with the rest looked up from reference TRBV11-2 and TRBJ2-3, is EAGVAQSPRYKIIEKRQSVAFWCNPISGHATLYWYQQILGQGPKLLIQFQNNGVVDDSQLPKDRFSAERLKGVDSTLKIQPAKLEDSAVYLCASSSIQTDTQYFGPGTRLTVL.

The chain employs TRBV6-6 and TRBJ1-4; D is possibly TRBD1 (6 bases). This CDR3 is built from 15 residues. Germline assignment: CDR1 MNHNY and CDR2 SVGAGI (reference sequence). Trimming took off 6 bases at V and 4 bases at J, with 15 bases between the two ends. The CDR3 coding sequence is TGTGCCAGCAGATCCCCGGGACACGGTAATGAAAAACTGTTTTTT. It yields the protein CASRSPGHGNEKLFF.

This clonotype appeared a few times. The chain joins TRBV12-5 to TRBJ1-4; no reliable D call. In germline, CDR1 is LGHNT, CDR2 FRNRAP. CDR3 size: 14 residues. V lost 0 bases and J lost 4, with 6 bases in between. Here the CDR3 DNA reads TGTGCTAGTGGTTTGGTATACCTTAATGAAAAACTGTTTTTT. Residues: CASGLVYLNEKLFF.

This clonotype turned up a few times. The chain carries TRBV7-2 and TRBJ2-1; TRBD2 matches 7 bases. The V segment lost 5 bases and the J segment 7 bases; nucleotides outside the gene matches: 11. This CDR3 is built from 15 residues. CDR1 is SGHTA, CDR2 FQGNSA, per germline. CDR3 protein: CASSPNAGEENEQFF. In nucleotides, the CDR3 is TGTGCCAGCAGCCCCAATGCGGGGGAGGAAAATGAGCAGTTCTTC.

CDR3 in amino acids: CASSRDTREAFF. CDR3 nucleotides: TGTGCCAGCAGCCGGGACACACGGGAAGCTTTCTTT. The chain links TRBV12-3 or TRBV12-4 to TRBJ1-1; maybe TRBD1 (6 bases). This CDR3 contains 12 residues. The V and J ends lost 6 bases and 8 bases respectively, with 13 bases between them.

This clonotype was found a few times. The rearrangement joins TRBV9 to TRBJ1-5, with 7 bases aligning to TRBD1. The CDR3 consists of 16 residues. Looked up from germline, CDR1 is SGDLS and CDR2 is YYNGEE. The V segment lost 5 bases and the J segment 4 bases; nucleotides outside the gene matches: 12. The CDR3 DNA reads TGTGCCAGCAGTGACGGGACAGCTCGGGGGAATCAGCCCCAGCATTTT. Translated: CASSDGTARGNQPQHF.

This clonotype was observed a few times. The rearrangement links TRBV5-1 to TRBJ1-6; D gene ambiguous. Trimming pared 4 bases from V and 12 bases from J, leaving 11 bases between. CDR3 length: 12 residues. Germline V gene sequence: CDR1 SGHRS, CDR2 YFSETQ. CDR3 region: CASSEAWLPLHF. The CDR3 DNA sequence: TGCGCCAGCAGCGAGGCATGGTTACCCCTCCACTTT.

The table lists this clonotype with a few counts. The chain employs TRBV20-1 and TRBJ2-1, with 14 bases lining up with TRBD2. The CDR3 runs to 11 residues. CDR1 is DFQATT, CDR2 SNEGSKA, per germline (reference sequence). CDR3 residues: CRGTSGSEQFF. The CDR3 nucleotides read TGCAGGGGGACTAGCGGGAGTGAGCAGTTCTTC.

This clonotype has more than one count but fewer than ten. This chain uses TRBV4-2 with TRBJ2-3; D not resolved. The V gene lost 5 bases and the J gene lost 2 bases, with 5 bases spanning the gap. This CDR3 is built from 12 residues. CDR1 and CDR2 (germline): LGHNA, YNFKEQ. In DNA form, the CDR3 reads TGTGCCAGCAGCGACAACACAGATACGCAGTATTTT. Translation gives CASSDNTDTQYF.

This chain uses TRBV28 with TRBJ2-3; D is ambiguous. Germline-derived CDR1 and CDR2 are MDHEN and SYDVKM. The CDR3 has 14 amino acids. The V and J ends lost 3 bases and 1 base respectively, with 8 bases between them. CDR3 DNA sequence: TGTGCCAGCAGTTTTCTTTCGGGCACAGATACGCAGTATTTT. Its protein product is CASSFLSGTDTQYF.

The chain has TRBV12-3 or TRBV12-4 and TRBJ1-2, with D hard to call. There are 15 residues in the CDR3. V gave up 0 bases and J gave up 1 base, with 9 bases separating them. The CDR3 reads CASSLAGWGNYGYTF. CDR3 nucleotide sequence: TGTGCCAGCAGTTTAGCGGGCTGGGGTAACTATGGCTACACCTTC.

This clonotype was seen more than once but under ten times. The V and J genes are TRBV24-1 and TRBJ2-2; weak D call: TRBD2 (7 bases). The CDR3 has 16 residues. CDR1 and CDR2 from the germline V gene are KGHDR and SFDVKD. Deletions cut 3 bases from V and 4 bases from J, with 14 bases between. The CDR3 DNA reads TGTGCCACCAGTGATCCCCGCGGGGGCGGCACCGGGGAGCTGTTTTTT. This encodes CATSDPRGGGTGELFF.

About this clonotype: At one end, the junction sequence differs from germline, possibly due to a read error. The rearrangement uses TRBV4-3 and TRBJ2-5; 8 bases map to TRBD1. Germline lookup yields CDR1 LGHNA and CDR2 YSLEER. There are 14 residues in the CDR3. CDR3 nucleotide sequence: TGCGCCAGCAGCCGACAACAGGGGGGAGAGGCCCAGTACTTC. Its translation is CASSRQQGGEAQYF.

CDR3 residues: CASSSATSGGADTQYF. As DNA, the CDR3 is TGCGCCAGCAGCTCCGCGACTAGCGGGGGGGCAGATACGCAGTATTTT. This chain joins TRBV5-1 and TRBJ2-3; 14 bases fit TRBD2. Germline assignment: CDR1 SGHRS and CDR2 YFSETQ. This CDR3 is 16 amino acids long. J was trimmed by 4 bases and V by 3 bases; bases with no gene match: 4.

This clonotype showed up many times. DNA for the CDR3: TGTGCCAGCAGTTCGACAGGCTCGGGTAATGAAAAACTGTTTTTT. This codes for CASSSTGSGNEKLFF. This chain joins TRBV12-3 or TRBV12-4 and TRBJ1-4; perhaps TRBD1 as D (6 bases). CDR3 length: 15 amino acids. Trimming cost V 4 bases and J 4 bases, with 13 bases left between them.